The following is a T cell receptor (beta chain) sequence with its context. Its antigen is not identified. Trimming took 2 bases from V and 4 from J, leaving 11 bases between them. Germline V gene lookup returns CDR1 MDHEN and CDR2 SYDVKM. The CDR3 contains 14 residues. RNA transcripts served as the template for amplifying TCR beta CDR3 regions. A first-round RT-PCR of the TCR CDR3 used the HTBI primer set. In TCRdb, the multiplex PCR reads were re-called with MiXCR into one record per CDR3 protein. The sample has 470,000 or so distinct CDR3 sequences; under 25% are singletons. This sample is drawn from a study of T cells in Graves' hyperthyroidism and ophthalmopathy. Study-level points and caveats: It was a median around 6 months before onset that the model predicted ophthalmopathy.

Sequencing was performed on blood. This receptor was obtained from a man aged 18 to 29 with Graves' hyperthyroidism. The V gene is TRBV28, the J gene TRBJ1-1; tentative D call: TRBD1 (6 bases). CDR3 coding DNA: TGTGCCAGCAGTTTAAGGGGAGGGGGCACTGAAGCTTTCTTT. Translating it yields CASSLRGGGTEAFF.